The entry below describes one TCR beta chain. The sample is drawn from a study of blood T cell repertoires in COVID-19. Study-wide context: Acute-phase and convalescent COVID-19 samples originated in the United States, Italy and Spain. Nucleic acid was either cDNA or gDNA, and it came from T cells, B-cell-depleted T cells, or PBMCs.

Libraries were prepared by immunoSEQ multiplex PCR; TCRdb keeps only in-frame clonotypes and omits some of them. Among hundreds of thousands of clones, around 84% were seen once, and the ten largest hold less than 20%. The V gene lost 6 bases and the J gene lost 2 bases, with 18 bases spanning the gap. Germline V CDR1 and CDR2: MNHEY, SMNVEV (reference sequence). The CDR3 runs 16 residues. Sequencing was done on a sample of peripheral blood. This sequence joins TRBV27 and TRBJ2-3; TRBD2 is a possible D gene (6 bases). The source of this sequence is a man aged 25-40 years with active or convalescent COVID-19. CDR3 in amino acids: CASRILGASVTDTQYF. CDR3 DNA sequence: TGTGCCAGCAGGATACTCGGGGCTAGCGTCACAGATACGCAGTATTTT.